The sequence of this T cell receptor (beta chain) was determined in a study of cytomegalovirus exposure and HLA in healthy donors. The PCR had 60 Vbeta and 13 Jbeta primers. Some clones are missing from TCRdb's copy, which holds only in-frame ones; the method was immunoSEQ multiplex PCR. In the table there are more than 200,000 clones, roughly 83% of which are singletons. Note on this clone: The antigen is not known.

Whole-study findings and limits: In a later analysis, specific HLA alleles were associated with about 18,000 TCR beta sequences at a 0.05 false discovery rate. Sequencing likely caused a cluster of highly shared sequence variants.

The CDR3 runs 17 residues. Germline V CDR1 and CDR2: SGHVS, FQNEAQ. Trimming cost V 5 bases and J 0 bases, with 17 bases left between them. Sequencing was performed on PBMCs. The TCR was taken from a girl aged 10 to 17 in good health and CMV-seronegative. This chain joins TRBV7-8 and TRBJ1-3; possible D gene TRBD1, 5 bases. The CDR3 region is CASSPWEGTISGNTIYF. In DNA form, the CDR3 reads TGTGCCAGCAGCCCTTGGGAGGGGACCATCTCTGGAAACACCATATATTTT.